This TCR beta chain was obtained from a study of cytomegalovirus exposure and HLA in healthy donors. On the study more broadly: Researchers previously reported finding 100 million or so unique TCR beta sequences from roughly 170 million T cells.

It was with 60 Vbeta and 13 Jbeta primers that the PCR ran. Per the original methods: Approximately 11 million of the approximately 80 million unique TCR beta chains counted in a later analysis were shared. The method was immunoSEQ multiplex PCR; TCRdb's version includes in-frame clones alone and lacks a portion of them. D and trimming were read from the DNA, whereas the V and J calls and clone size are those reported in that table. The data show 60,000 to 95,000 clones, 75% to 85% seen once. V was cut by 7 bases and J by 1 base, with 13 bases left in between. CDR1 and CDR2 from the germline V gene are KGHSH and LQKENI. This CDR3 is 14 amino acids long.

The chain combines TRBV18 with TRBJ1-1; D gene ambiguous. The sequence was collected from an older man in good health and CMV-seropositive. The specimen sequenced was PBMCs. In DNA form, the CDR3 reads TGTGCCAGCTTCCCGGGAAACGGGAACACTGAAGCTTTCTTT. It yields the protein CASFPGNGNTEAFF.